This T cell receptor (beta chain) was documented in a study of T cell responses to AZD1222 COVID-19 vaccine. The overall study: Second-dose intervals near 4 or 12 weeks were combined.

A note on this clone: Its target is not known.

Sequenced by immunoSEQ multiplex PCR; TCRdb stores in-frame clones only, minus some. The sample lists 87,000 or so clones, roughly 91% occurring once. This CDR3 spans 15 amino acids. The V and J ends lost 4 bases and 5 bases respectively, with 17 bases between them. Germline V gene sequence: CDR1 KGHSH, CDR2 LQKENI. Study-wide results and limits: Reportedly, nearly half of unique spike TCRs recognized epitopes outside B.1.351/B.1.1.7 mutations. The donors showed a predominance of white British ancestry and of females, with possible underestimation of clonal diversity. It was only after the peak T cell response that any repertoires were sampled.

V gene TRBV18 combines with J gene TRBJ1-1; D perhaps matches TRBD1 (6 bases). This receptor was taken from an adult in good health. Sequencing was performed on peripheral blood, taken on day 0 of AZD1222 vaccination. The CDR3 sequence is CASSQVTGTRTEAFF. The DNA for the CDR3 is TGTGCCAGCTCACAAGTCACAGGGACACGGACTGAAGCTTTCTTT.